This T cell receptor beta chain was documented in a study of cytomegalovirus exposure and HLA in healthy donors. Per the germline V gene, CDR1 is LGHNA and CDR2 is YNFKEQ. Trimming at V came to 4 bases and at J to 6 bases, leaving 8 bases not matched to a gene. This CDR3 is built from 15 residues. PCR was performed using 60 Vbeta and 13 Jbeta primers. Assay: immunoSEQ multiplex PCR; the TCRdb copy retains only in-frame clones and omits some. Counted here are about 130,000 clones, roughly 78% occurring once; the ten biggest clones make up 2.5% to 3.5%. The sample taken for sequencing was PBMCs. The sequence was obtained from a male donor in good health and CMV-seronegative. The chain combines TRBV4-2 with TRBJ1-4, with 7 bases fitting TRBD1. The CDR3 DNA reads TGTGCCAGCAGCCTAACCGGGACAGATGATGAAAAACTGTTTTTT. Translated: CASSLTGTDDEKLFF.